This T cell receptor beta chain comes out of a study of human T cells and chemical hapten exposure (dated by TCRdb to the early 2020s). Study-level background: For sensitization, 2% DPC in acetone was applied to a roughly 2 cm by roughly 2 cm area of upper inner arm skin. Throughout the study period of about 22 weeks, patients also received therapeutic DPC doses to the scalp every week. Patch testing was done on the upper back using Finn chambers containing 0.01% DPC, and results were scored after 6 days according to International Contact Dermatitis Research Group standards. Blood samples were taken from patients before sensitization (week 0) and at 2, 6 and about 24 weeks after DPC sensitization. In alopecia patients, the study followed how the peripheral blood TCR repertoire changed in vivo over primary and secondary sensitization to diphenylcyclopropenone (DPC), a hapten. The libraries were sequenced as a pool, and the TCR yield per sample differed mostly because of small variations in library volumes within the pool. The patient cohort, mostly female, included alopecia areata with under or over 50% scalp involvement, alopecia totalis and alopecia universalis. For TCR sequencing, blood came from 25 to 35 alopecia patients at anywhere from one to four time points (pre-sensitization, 2, 6 and 24 weeks).

This clonotype came up a few times. Its target antigen remains unknown. No base quality information exists; no much larger clone differs at one position. According to the study, the label for this sample's time point signals: patch test 1, 2 weeks after DPC sensitization. The treatment or condition label, as the study defines it: therapeutic diphenylcyclopropenone sensitization with weekly scalp DPC. At every patch-test visit, the blood draw took place before the patch test was put on. Patients were eligible if aged 18 to 70, diagnosed with alopecia and judged suitable for DPC therapy, and pregnant patients were excluded. Total RNA was extracted from unfractionated whole blood that had been collected in Tempus Blood RNA tubes. Library preparation employed RACE. TCRdb lists the instrument as NextSeq 500. During library preparation, unique molecular identifiers were attached to individual cDNA molecules so that TCRs could be counted in a quantitative, reproducible way. For every blood RNA sample, sequencing covered both the TCR alpha and TCR beta chains. The source study handled its data this way. A median of approximately 96,000 TCRs per sample was observed, with a range of roughly 23,224 to 750,000. V, J and CDR3 annotation of the TCR reads was carried out using the Decombinator software suite. Every sample was subsampled to the same number of TCRs (28,000) for the PS versus PT1 abundance plots. TCRs were defined as expanded if absent before sensitization and observed at least eight times at the 2-week time point. TCRdb passed the public sequencing reads through fastp at Q25 and MiXCR, retaining productive beta sequences. One record per CDR3 amino acid sequence lists the most common genes and DNA. TCRdb, rather than the study authors, made the V and J calls. The sample profile shows around 300,000 distinct CDR3 sequences; approximately 6.3% of them were found once. The ten largest make up 7.5% to 9% of the sample.

CDR1 is given as SGHTA and CDR2 as FQGNSA, both from the germline V gene. V trim: 5 bases; J trim: 4 bases; unmatched bases: 5. The CDR3 runs 15 amino acids, cysteine and phenylalanine included. The CDR3 DNA has 45 bases and is translated from base 1. On the study overall, not on this receptor specifically: Significantly more large CDR3 similarity clusters were formed by expanded TCRs than by pre-sensitization or healthy control sets, consistent with antigen-driven responses. Alopecia, a presumed autoimmune disease, was present in all patients, so the immune response of the patients might differ from that of healthy individuals. A positive correlation was found between the number of PT1 expanded TCRs and patch test score, with significance reached at thresholds 8, 16 and 32 but not 4. No change with DPC sensitization was found in the number of TCRs above 1 in 1000 frequency, and no evidence of global repertoire structure alterations was found. After repeated subsampling, changes were observed in the strength of the expansion versus patch-test correlation and in the threshold at which the correlation became significant.

This chain joins TRBV7-2 to TRBJ2-3, and TRBD1 aligns with 11 junction nucleotides. The sequence came from a woman aged 18-35 years with alopecia areata. Some clones in this sample may be carry-over from other donors' samples. Here the sequenced sample was whole blood, taken in connection with sensitization to the hapten diphenylcyclopropenone (DPC). The CDR3 protein: CASSRTGGTADTQYF. The sequence in DNA is TGTGCCAGCAGCCGGACAGGGGGCACCGCAGATACGCAGTATTTT.